This record looks at one T cell receptor beta chain sequence and its context. Its antigen is as yet unknown. This sample is drawn from a study of cytomegalovirus exposure and HLA in healthy donors. Whole-study results and caveats: The study flagged around 150 TCR beta chains as cytomegalovirus-associated. It was found in a later analysis that first-cohort TCR clusters tended to co-occur in the approximately 120 validation repertoires. In vitro checks showed that a few CMV-associated chains really do target CMV antigens.

Using immunoSEQ multiplex PCR, the repertoire was profiled, and TCRdb retains in-frame clones only, with some absent. The sample shows some 170,000 clones, about 90% of them seen only once. This TCR came from a woman aged 18 to 35 in good health and CMV-seropositive. The sample was PBMCs.

The CDR3 protein is CASSYGTSGTYEQYF. The CDR3 DNA sequence: TGTGCCAGCAGTTACGGGACTAGCGGGACCTACGAGCAGTACTTC. The gene calls are TRBV7-9 and TRBJ2-7; TRBD2 matches 13 bases. CDR1 and CDR2 from the germline V gene are SEHNR and FQNEAQ (reference sequence). Trimming at V came to 6 bases and at J to 2 bases, leaving 4 bases not matched to a gene. This CDR3 comprises 15 residues.